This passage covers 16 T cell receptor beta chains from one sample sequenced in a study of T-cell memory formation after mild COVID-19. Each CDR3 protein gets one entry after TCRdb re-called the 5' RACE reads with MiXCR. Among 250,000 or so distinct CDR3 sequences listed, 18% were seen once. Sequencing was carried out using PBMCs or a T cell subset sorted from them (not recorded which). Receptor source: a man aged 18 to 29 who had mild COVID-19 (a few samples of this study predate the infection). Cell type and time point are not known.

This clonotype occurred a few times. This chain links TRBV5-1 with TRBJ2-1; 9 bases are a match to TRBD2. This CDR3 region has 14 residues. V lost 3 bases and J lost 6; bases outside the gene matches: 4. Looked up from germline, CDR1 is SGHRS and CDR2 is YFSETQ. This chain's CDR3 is CASSSKGLANEQFF. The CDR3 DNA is TGCGCCAGCAGCTCCAAGGGACTAGCCAATGAGCAGTTCTTC.

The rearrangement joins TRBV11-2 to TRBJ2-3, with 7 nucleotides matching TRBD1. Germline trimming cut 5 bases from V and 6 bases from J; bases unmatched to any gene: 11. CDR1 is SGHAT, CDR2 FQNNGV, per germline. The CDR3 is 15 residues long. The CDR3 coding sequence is TGTGCCAGCAGCGTACAGGGGTTCTCCTTGGATACGCAGTATTTT. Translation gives CASSVQGFSLDTQYF.

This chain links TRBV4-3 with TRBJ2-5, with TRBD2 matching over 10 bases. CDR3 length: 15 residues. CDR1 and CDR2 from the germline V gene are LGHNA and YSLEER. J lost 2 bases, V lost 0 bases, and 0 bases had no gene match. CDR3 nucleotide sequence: TGCGCCAGCAGCCAAGAACTAGCGGGACAAGAGACCCAGTACTTC. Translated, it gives CASSQELAGQETQYF.

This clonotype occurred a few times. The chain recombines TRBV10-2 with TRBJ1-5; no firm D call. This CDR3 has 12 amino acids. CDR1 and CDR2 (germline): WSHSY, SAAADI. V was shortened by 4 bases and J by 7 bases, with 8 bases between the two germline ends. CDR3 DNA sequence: TGCGCCAGCAGTGTCGGTACCCAGCCCCAGCATTTT. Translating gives CASSVGTQPQHF.

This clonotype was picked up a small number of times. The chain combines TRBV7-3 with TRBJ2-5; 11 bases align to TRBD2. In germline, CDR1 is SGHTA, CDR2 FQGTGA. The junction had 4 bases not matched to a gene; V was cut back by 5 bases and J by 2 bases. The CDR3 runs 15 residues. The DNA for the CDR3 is TGTGCCAGCAGCATTAGCGGGGGGGCGCAAGAGACCCAGTACTTC. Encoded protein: CASSISGGAQETQYF.

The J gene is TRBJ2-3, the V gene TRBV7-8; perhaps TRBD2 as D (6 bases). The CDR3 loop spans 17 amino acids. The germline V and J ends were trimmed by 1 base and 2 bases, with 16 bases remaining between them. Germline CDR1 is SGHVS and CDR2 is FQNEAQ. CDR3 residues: CASSLGDWPTITDTQYF. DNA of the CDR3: TGTGCCAGCAGCTTAGGGGACTGGCCTACCATCACAGATACGCAGTATTTT.

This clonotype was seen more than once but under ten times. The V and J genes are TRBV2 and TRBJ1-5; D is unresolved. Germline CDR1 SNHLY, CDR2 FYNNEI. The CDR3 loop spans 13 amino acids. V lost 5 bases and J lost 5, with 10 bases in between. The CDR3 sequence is CASSIWPDQPQHF. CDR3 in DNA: TGTGCCAGCAGTATTTGGCCGGATCAGCCCCAGCATTTT.

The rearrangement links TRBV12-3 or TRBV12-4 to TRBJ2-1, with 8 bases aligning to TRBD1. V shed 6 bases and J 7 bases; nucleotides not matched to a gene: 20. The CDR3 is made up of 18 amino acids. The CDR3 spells CASRRQGSFLYGVNEQFF. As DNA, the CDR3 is TGTGCCAGCAGAAGACAGGGGTCCTTTTTATACGGGGTGAATGAGCAGTTCTTC.

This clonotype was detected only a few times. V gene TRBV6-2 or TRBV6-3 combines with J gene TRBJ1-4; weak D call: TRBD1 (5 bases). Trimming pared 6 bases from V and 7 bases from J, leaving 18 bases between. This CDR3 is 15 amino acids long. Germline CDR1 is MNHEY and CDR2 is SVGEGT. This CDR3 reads CASSSTTLGTEKLFF. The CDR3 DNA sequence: TGTGCCAGCAGCTCAACGACACTCGGGACTGAAAAACTGTTTTTT.

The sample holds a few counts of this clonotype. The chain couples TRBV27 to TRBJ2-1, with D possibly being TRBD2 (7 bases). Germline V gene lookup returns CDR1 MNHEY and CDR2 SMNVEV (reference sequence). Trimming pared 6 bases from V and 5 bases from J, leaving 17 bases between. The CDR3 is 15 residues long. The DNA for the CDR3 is TGTGCCAGCAGAGGGGGGGTCGGGACTAACAATGAGCAGTTCTTC. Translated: CASRGGVGTNNEQFF.

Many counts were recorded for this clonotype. For the CDR3, the DNA is TGCGCCAGCAGCCATCCGGGACAGGGCTACGAGCAGTACTTC. This gives the protein CASSHPGQGYEQYF. V is TRBV5-1 and J is TRBJ2-7; 9 nucleotides match TRBD1. The CDR3 sequence is 14 residues long. CDR1 is SGHRS and CDR2 is YFSETQ in the germline V gene. V shed 4 bases and J 3 bases; nucleotides not matched to a gene: 5.

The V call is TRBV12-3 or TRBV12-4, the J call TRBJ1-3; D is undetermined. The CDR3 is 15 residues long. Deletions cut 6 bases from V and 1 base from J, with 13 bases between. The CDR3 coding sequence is TGTGCCAGCAGCCCACCACCGATTTCTGGAAACACCATATATTTT. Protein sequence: CASSPPPISGNTIYF.

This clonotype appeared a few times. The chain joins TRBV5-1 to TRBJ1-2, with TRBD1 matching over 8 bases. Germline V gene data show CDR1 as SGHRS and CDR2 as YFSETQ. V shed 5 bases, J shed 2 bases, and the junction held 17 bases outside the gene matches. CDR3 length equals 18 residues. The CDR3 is CASRSGTGTLTLNYGYTF. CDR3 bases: TGCGCCAGCAGATCCGGGACAGGCACTCTGACCCTCAACTATGGCTACACCTTC.

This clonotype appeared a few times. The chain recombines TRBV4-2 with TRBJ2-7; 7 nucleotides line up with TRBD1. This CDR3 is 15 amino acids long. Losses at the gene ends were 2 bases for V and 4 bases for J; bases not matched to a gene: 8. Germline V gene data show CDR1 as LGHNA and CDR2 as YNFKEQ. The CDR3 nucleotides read TGTGCCAGCAGCCAATACAGGGGCACCCCTTACGAGCAGTACTTC. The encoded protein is CASSQYRGTPYEQYF.

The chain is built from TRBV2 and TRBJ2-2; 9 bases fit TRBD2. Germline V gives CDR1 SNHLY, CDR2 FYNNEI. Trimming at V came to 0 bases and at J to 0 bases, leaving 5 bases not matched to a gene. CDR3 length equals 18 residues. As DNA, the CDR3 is TGTGCCAGCAGTGAAGCTAGCGGGGGATCCGCGAACACCGGGGAGCTGTTTTTT. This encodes CASSEASGGSANTGELFF.

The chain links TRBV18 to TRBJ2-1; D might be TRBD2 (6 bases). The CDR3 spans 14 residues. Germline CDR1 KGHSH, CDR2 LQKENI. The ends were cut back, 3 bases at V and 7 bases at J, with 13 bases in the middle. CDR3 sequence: CASSPAGSGNEQFF. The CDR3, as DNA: TGTGCCAGCTCACCCGCGGGGTCGGGTAATGAGCAGTTCTTC. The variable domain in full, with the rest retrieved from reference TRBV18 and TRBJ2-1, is NAGVMQNPRHLVRRRGQEARLRCSPMKGHSHVYWYRQLPEEGLKFMVYLQKENIIDESGMPKERFSAEFPKEGPSILRIQQVVRGDSAAYFCASSPAGSGNEQFFGPGTRLTVL.